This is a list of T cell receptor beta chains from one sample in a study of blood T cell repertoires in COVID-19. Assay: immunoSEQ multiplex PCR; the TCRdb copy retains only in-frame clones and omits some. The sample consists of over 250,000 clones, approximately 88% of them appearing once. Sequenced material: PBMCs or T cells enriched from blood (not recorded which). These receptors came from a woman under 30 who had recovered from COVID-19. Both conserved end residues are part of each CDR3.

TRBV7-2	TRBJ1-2	CASSFTYQANYGYTF
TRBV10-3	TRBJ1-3	CAISDPAGSGNTIYF
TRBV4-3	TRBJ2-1	CASSQEVSSDTGQFF
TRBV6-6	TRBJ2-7	CASSYSPSREQYF
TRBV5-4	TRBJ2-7	CASSLDGGDLYEQYF
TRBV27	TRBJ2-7	CASSFTPPVSSYEQYF
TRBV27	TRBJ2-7	CASRVFRDNPRNEQYF
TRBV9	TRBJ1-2	CASSPRQGARGYTF
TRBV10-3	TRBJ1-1	CAISESSSQAFF
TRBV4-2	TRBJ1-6	CASSQGQGGNSPLHF
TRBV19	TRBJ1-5	CASSKRGGGEGDQPQHF
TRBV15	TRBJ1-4	CATSLGLVDEKLFF
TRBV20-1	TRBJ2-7	CSASPRGGAGYEQYF
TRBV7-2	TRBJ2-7	CASSLSLGAGGYEQYF
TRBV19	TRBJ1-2	CASSIIGQNGNYGYTF
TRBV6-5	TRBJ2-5	CASSYSGQVETQYF